This is a list of T cell receptor beta chains from one sample in a study of cytomegalovirus exposure and HLA in healthy donors. Data came from immunoSEQ multiplex PCR; TCRdb stores just in-frame clones and leaves some out. The profile covers about 98,000 clones, with 87% appearing a single time and around 6% taken by the ten largest. Sequencing was performed on PBMCs. Receptors were obtained from a man aged 18-30 years in good health and CMV-seropositive. Each CDR3 is given with its conserved first and last residue. The D gene is left open where the match is weak. Only some rows state a clone size, as once, few, many or a class for expanded clones.

j_call | clone_size | d_call | v_call | cdr3_aa | cdr3_nt
TRBJ2-3 | - | TRBD2 | TRBV29-1 | CSVRNLAGGTDTQYF | TGCAGCGTGAGAAATCTAGCGGGGGGTACAGATACGCAGTATTTT
TRBJ2-5 | - | - | TRBV27 | CASSLMATLQETQYF | TGTGCCAGCAGTCTTATGGCAACGTTGCAGGAGACCCAGTACTTC
TRBJ2-1 | - | - | TRBV29-1 | CSTAVDTEQFF | TGCAGCACGGCGGTGGACACTGAGCAGTTCTTC
TRBJ1-6 | - | - | TRBV7-2 | CASSPRFGREGSSPLHF | TGTGCCAGCAGCCCGCGATTCGGCAGGGAGGGAAGCTCACCCCTCCACTTT
TRBJ2-7 | - | - | TRBV7-9 | CASSLTGDEQYF | TGTGCCAGCAGCTTAACGGGGGACGAGCAGTACTTC
TRBJ1-1 | once | - | TRBV7-6 | CASSHHRVGDRNTEAFF | TGTGCCAGCAGCCACCACAGGGTGGGGGATCGGAACACTGAAGCTTTCTTT
TRBJ1-2 | - | TRBD1 | TRBV7-2 | CASSNTGGVNYGYTF | TGTGCCAGCAGCAACACAGGGGGCGTTAACTATGGCTACACCTTC
TRBJ1-2 | - | - | TRBV6-1 | CASSEVIGVDGYTF | TGTGCCAGCAGTGAAGTTATAGGAGTGGATGGCTACACCTTC
TRBJ1-2 | - | - | TRBV6-1 | CASTRQAFSYGYTF | TGTGCCAGCACTAGACAGGCCTTTTCCTATGGCTACACCTTC
TRBJ2-2 | - | - | TRBV9 | CASSPSRAPLGTGELFF | TGTGCCAGCAGCCCCTCTCGAGCGCCATTGGGCACCGGGGAGCTGTTTTTT
TRBJ2-7 | - | TRBD2 | TRBV6-1 | CASSESLAGTIYEQYF | TGTGCCAGCAGTGAGTCACTAGCGGGAACGATCTACGAGCAGTACTTC
TRBJ2-1 | once | TRBD2 | TRBV6-1 | CASSETGLAGSHDEQFF | TGTGCCAGCAGTGAGACCGGACTAGCGGGGAGTCACGATGAGCAGTTCTTC
TRBJ2-7 | - | TRBD1 | TRBV4-3 | CASSPRQGAYEQYF | TGCGCCAGCAGCCCTCGACAGGGGGCCTACGAGCAGTACTTC
TRBJ2-7 | - | - | TRBV5-6 | CASSFGTGTSYEQYF | TGTGCCAGCAGCTTCGGGACTGGAACTTCCTACGAGCAGTACTTC
TRBJ1-5 | - | - | TRBV2 | CASTQTGYSNQPQHF | TGTGCCAGCACCCAGACAGGATATAGCAATCAGCCCCAGCATTTT
TRBJ1-2 | - | TRBD1 | TRBV19 | CASSTRSGTGDHYGYTF | TGTGCCAGTAGTACGAGATCCGGGACAGGAGATCACTATGGCTACACCTTC
TRBJ2-3 | - | - | TRBV14 | CASSPQGDTQYF | TGTGCCAGCAGCCCACAGGGAGATACGCAGTATTTT
TRBJ2-1 | - | TRBD2 | TRBV19 | CASSITGVRGGINEQFF | TGTGCCAGTAGTATTACTGGAGTGCGGGGGGGTATCAATGAGCAGTTCTTC
TRBJ2-7 | - | TRBD2 | TRBV7-9 | CASSTSGGHEQYF | TGTGCCAGCAGCACGAGCGGGGGCCACGAGCAGTACTTC
TRBJ2-7 | - | TRBD1 | TRBV16 | CASSRSTGTGSYEQYF | TGTGCCAGCAGCCGAAGCACCGGGACAGGCTCCTACGAGCAGTACTTC
TRBJ1-2 | few | TRBD1 | TRBV19 | CASSIGAGGHYGYTF | TGTGCCAGTAGTATCGGGGCAGGGGGCCACTATGGCTACACCTTC
TRBJ1-2 | - | - | TRBV11-1 | CASSPRDIFSYGYTF | TGTGCCAGCAGCCCACGGGACATTTTTAGCTATGGCTACACCTTC
TRBJ1-5 | few | TRBD1 | TRBV12-5 | CASGWATGAQAQHF | TGTGCTAGTGGTTGGGCGACAGGGGCACAGGCCCAGCATTTT
TRBJ2-3 | - | - | TRBV7-9 | CASSLEFAVVSTDTQYF | TGTGCCAGCAGCTTAGAGTTTGCGGTCGTGAGCACAGATACGCAGTATTTT
TRBJ2-4 | - | TRBD2 | TRBV6-4 | CASSEGVSGGPGLAKNIQYF | TGTGCCAGCAGTGAAGGAGTTAGCGGGGGGCCGGGTCTAGCCAAAAACATTCAGTACTTC
TRBJ1-5 | - | - | TRBV7-2 | CASTLTPGGNQPQHF | TGTGCCAGCACCCTGACCCCAGGGGGCAATCAGCCCCAGCATTTT
TRBJ1-6 | - | TRBD1 | TRBV9 | CASSVSGGNSPLHF | TGTGCCAGCAGCGTATCAGGGGGGAATTCACCCCTCCACTTT
TRBJ2-5 | - | TRBD2 | TRBV18 | CASSLQPSGMAETQYF | TGTGCCAGCTCACTCCAACCCAGCGGGATGGCAGAGACCCAGTACTTC
TRBJ1-5 | - | - | TRBV5-1 | CASSLGSQGNQPQHF | TGCGCCAGCAGCTTGGGTTCGCAGGGCAATCAGCCCCAGCATTTT
TRBJ2-1 | once | - | TRBV11-1 | CASSFWVDSLTSEQFF | TGTGCCAGCAGCTTTTGGGTGGACAGTCTTACCTCGGAGCAGTTCTTC
TRBJ2-7 | - | - | TRBV27 | CASSLSGSYEQYF | TGTGCCAGCAGTTTATCCGGGAGCTACGAGCAGTACTTC
TRBJ2-5 | - | TRBD1 | TRBV7-8 | CASRGLDGDRGRPGTQYF | TGTGCCAGCAGGGGACTCGACGGGGACAGGGGACGCCCGGGGACCCAGTACTTC
TRBJ1-5 | - | - | TRBV7-6 | CASSLGPGVQGLINQPQHF | TGTGCCAGCAGCTTAGGTCCGGGTGTTCAGGGGTTAATCAATCAGCCCCAGCATTTT
TRBJ1-2 | - | TRBD1 | TRBV10-3 | CATDSTGPHGYTF | TGTGCCACCGATTCGACAGGGCCCCATGGCTACACCTTC
TRBJ1-2 | - | - | TRBV7-9 | CASSLGSEHYGYTF | TGTGCCAGCAGCTTAGGTTCTGAGCACTATGGCTACACCTTC
TRBJ2-3 | - | - | TRBV7-6 | CASSIYGKGDTQYF | TGTGCCAGCAGCATCTATGGAAAGGGGGATACGCAGTATTTT
TRBJ2-7 | - | TRBD1 | TRBV5-6 | CASSPGQPLLGLEQYF | TGTGCCAGCAGCCCGGGACAGCCCCTTCTAGGTCTCGAGCAGTACTTC
TRBJ2-1 | - | TRBD1 | TRBV9 | CASSVTGTGSASHEQFF | TGTGCCAGCAGCGTAACCGGGACAGGGTCGGCGTCGCATGAGCAGTTCTTC
TRBJ2-7 | once | TRBD1 | TRBV5-1 | CASSLGREGTAYGQYF | TGCGCCAGCAGCCTGGGACGGGAAGGGACAGCTTATGGGCAGTACTTC
TRBJ1-1 | - | - | TRBV7-9 | CASSPRTATEAFF | TGTGCCAGCAGCCCCCGGACAGCCACTGAAGCTTTCTTT
TRBJ1-5 | - | - | TRBV5-1 | CASSLWGLGNNQPQHF | TGCGCCAGCAGCTTGTGGGGCTTGGGGAATAATCAGCCCCAGCATTTT
TRBJ2-1 | - | - | TRBV19 | CASSISVNEQFF | TGTGCCAGTAGTATTTCAGTCAATGAGCAGTTCTTC
TRBJ2-3 | - | TRBD2 | TRBV5-1 | CASSLEGRASTDTQYF | TGCGCCAGCAGCTTGGAGGGGAGGGCGAGCACAGATACGCAGTATTTT
TRBJ1-5 | - | TRBD1 | TRBV9 | CASSAQGGPQHF | TGTGCCAGCAGCGCGCAGGGGGGCCCCCAGCATTTT
TRBJ2-7 | - | - | TRBV7-2 | CASSPGGIPYEQYF | TGTGCCAGCAGCCCCGGCGGAATACCCTACGAGCAGTACTTC
TRBJ2-7 | - | - | TRBV6-1 | CASSQRTESYEQYF | TGTGCCAGCAGTCAACGGACAGAATCCTACGAGCAGTACTTC
TRBJ2-3 | once | TRBD2 | TRBV18 | CASSFARGTSGSGGDTQYF | TGTGCCAGCTCTTTTGCGAGAGGGACTAGCGGGAGTGGAGGCGATACGCAGTATTTT
TRBJ1-5 | - | TRBD1 | TRBV27 | CASSLTQGVNQPQHF | TGTGCCAGCAGTTTAACGCAGGGGGTCAATCAGCCCCAGCATTTT
TRBJ1-1 | - | - | TRBV10-3 | CAIRETDKNEAFF | TGTGCCATCAGGGAGACGGACAAAAATGAAGCTTTCTTT
TRBJ2-2 | - | - | TRBV19 | CASSIDGPGRGAGELFF | TGTGCCAGTAGTATAGATGGCCCGGGCAGGGGCGCCGGGGAGCTGTTTTTT
TRBJ2-1 | - | TRBD2 | TRBV19 | CASSILAGARNEQFF | TGTGCCAGTAGTATCCTAGCGGGGGCCCGCAATGAGCAGTTCTTC
TRBJ2-3 | - | TRBD2 | TRBV10-3 | CAIKRGQDTQYF | TGTGCCATCAAGCGGGGGCAAGATACGCAGTATTTT
TRBJ2-1 | - | - | TRBV19 | CASSIGVNEQFF | TGTGCCAGTAGTATAGGAGTCAATGAGCAGTTCTTC